These 30 T cell receptor beta chains share one sample of origin, sequenced in a study of radiotherapy plus CTLA-4 blockade in lung cancer. The assay was immunoSEQ multiplex PCR, and TCRdb's table has in-frame clones only and misses some. The sample holds roughly 55,000 clones, about 70% seen once. The sample here was peripheral blood, taken from a patient treated with radiotherapy plus ipilimumab. Receptors originate from a human donor with non-small cell lung cancer whose response to radiotherapy plus ipilimumab could not be evaluated.

This clone is classed as medium-sized. The chain combines TRBV14 with TRBJ2-1; 14 bases fit TRBD2. The CDR3 extends over 16 amino acids. V shed 6 bases, J shed 2 bases, and the junction held 3 bases outside the gene matches. In germline, CDR1 is SGHDN, CDR2 FVKESK. This CDR3 is CASSGTSGSPYNEQFF. The CDR3 coding sequence is TGTGCCAGCAGTGGGACTAGCGGGAGCCCCTACAATGAGCAGTTCTTC.

This clone was seen just once. This chain links TRBV5-6 with TRBJ2-7; the D gene is possibly TRBD2 (5 bases). V lost 4 bases to trimming and J lost 2 bases, with 10 bases between them. CDR1 is SGHDT and CDR2 is YYEEEE in the germline V gene. The CDR3 extends over 13 amino acids. CDR3 loop: CASSPRAAYEQYF. The CDR3 DNA follows: TGTGCCAGCAGCCCGCGGGCAGCCTACGAGCAGTACTTC.

J is TRBJ2-1 and V is TRBV10-3; 10 bases fit TRBD1. The CDR3 runs to 13 residues. Trimming took 8 bases from V and 7 from J; bases not matched to a gene: 5. Germline V lookup: CDR1 ENHRY, CDR2 SYGVKD. The CDR3 is CAIGDRGENEQFF. The CDR3 region has the DNA TGTGCCATCGGGGACAGGGGAGAGAATGAGCAGTTCTTC.

The chain recombines TRBV29-1 with TRBJ1-1, with 8 bases lining up with TRBD1. V shed 7 bases and J 5 bases; nucleotides not matched to a gene: 9. The CDR3 totals 13 residues. Per germline, CDR1 SQVTM and CDR2 ANQGSEA. In nucleotides, the CDR3 is TGCAGCGCCCGGACAGGGTACGGGACTGAAGCTTTCTTT. Encoded protein: CSARTGYGTEAFF.

The count of this clone is one. The chain is built from TRBV29-1 and TRBJ1-1; D ambiguous. This CDR3 has 13 residues. Looked up from germline, CDR1 is SQVTM and CDR2 is ANQGSEA. Trimming pared 4 bases from V and 1 base from J, leaving 10 bases between. CDR3: CSVATTENTEAFF. The CDR3 DNA sequence: TGCAGCGTTGCAACCACAGAGAACACTGAAGCTTTCTTT.

V usage is TRBV4-1 and J usage is TRBJ2-7; D unresolved. The CDR3 has 16 amino acids. The germline V gene encodes CDR1 MGHRA and CDR2 YSYEKL. Trimming pared 4 bases from V and 2 bases from J, leaving 18 bases between. In DNA, the CDR3 is TGCGCCAGCAGCCGCCTTAATACTCCCTTCACCTACGAGCAGTACTTC. Translated: CASSRLNTPFTYEQYF.

V and J are TRBV28 and TRBJ1-2; TRBD1 might be the D (6 bases). This CDR3 has 14 residues. Germline loops: CDR1 MDHEN, CDR2 SYDVKM. V was trimmed by 1 base and J by 8 bases, leaving 14 bases between them. CDR3: CASSLFKGVGGYTF. The CDR3 coding sequence is TGTGCCAGCAGTTTATTTAAGGGGGTTGGGGGCTACACCTTC.

This clone has a handful of counts. V usage is TRBV7-7 and J usage is TRBJ2-3; 9 nucleotides align to TRBD2. V was clipped by 1 base and J by 4 bases; unmatched bases: 6. The CDR3 extends over 16 amino acids. The germline gives CDR1 SSHAT, CDR2 FNYEAQ (reference sequence). The CDR3 region is CASSLGAGGPSDTQYF. The CDR3 nucleotides are TGTGCCAGCAGCTTAGGTGCGGGAGGGCCATCAGATACGCAGTATTTT.

J is TRBJ2-2 and V is TRBV11-3, with 11 bases matching TRBD1. This CDR3 has 16 amino acids. Trimming cost V 6 bases and J 6 bases; bases outside gene matches: 9. CDR1 SGHNT and CDR2 YENEEA come from the germline V gene. The CDR3 loop is CASSYVWGQGAGELFF. CDR3 in DNA: TGTGCCAGCAGTTATGTATGGGGACAGGGGGCCGGGGAGCTGTTTTTT. The whole variable domain, filled in from reference TRBV11-3 and TRBJ2-2, reads EAGVVQSPRYKIIEKKQPVAFWCNPISGHNTLYWYLQNLGQGPELLIRYENEEAVDDSQLPKDRFSAERLKGVDSTLKIQPAELGDSAVYLCASSYVWGQGAGELFFGEGSRLTVL.

A remark on this clone: The same CDR3 is also encoded by other DNA sequences in this sample. The V call is TRBV30, the J call TRBJ1-6; D is unclear. Trimming took 2 bases from V and 10 from J, leaving 21 bases between them. Germline CDR1 reads GTSNPN; CDR2 reads SVGIG (reference sequence). The CDR3 consists of 16 residues. CDR3 in DNA: TGTGCCTGGAGTCCTAAAGAACGGGGAGTTGGGTCACCCCTCCACTTT. As protein: CAWSPKERGVGSPLHF. Filled out from reference TRBV30 and TRBJ1-6, the complete variable domain reads SQTIHQWPATLVQPVGSPLSLECTVEGTSNPNLYWYRQAAGRGLQLLFYSVGIGQISSEVPQNLSASRPQDRQFILSSKKLLLSDSGFYLCAWSPKERGVGSPLHFGNGTRLTVT.

The chain recombines TRBV27 with TRBJ1-6; TRBD1 matches 9 bases. CDR1 and CDR2 (germline): MNHEY, SMNVEV (reference sequence). V gave up 6 bases and J gave up 5 bases; unmatched junction bases: 5. The CDR3 extends over 15 amino acids. The CDR3 DNA sequence: TGTGCCAGCAGGACAGGGGGTCTCGATAATTCACCCCTCCACTTT. This translates into CASRTGGLDNSPLHF.

The chain joins TRBV4-1 to TRBJ1-2; 11 nucleotides line up with TRBD1. V shed 9 bases, J shed 8 bases, and the junction held 8 bases outside the gene matches. There are 13 residues in the CDR3. CDR1 and CDR2 (germline): MGHRA, YSYEKL. The CDR3 sequence is CASQPGQGGGYTF. The DNA for the CDR3 is TGCGCCAGTCAACCGGGACAGGGGGGCGGCTACACCTTC.

This clone was observed a handful of times. V gene TRBV4-1 combines with J gene TRBJ1-2; 7 bases map to TRBD1. In germline, CDR1 is MGHRA, CDR2 YSYEKL. V was clipped by 5 bases and J by 0 bases; unmatched bases: 12. This CDR3 is built from 17 residues. The CDR3 is CASSSSPGTVTNYGYTF. In DNA form, the CDR3 reads TGCGCCAGCAGCTCGAGTCCCGGGACAGTCACTAACTATGGCTACACCTTC.

The chain recombines TRBV7-9 with TRBJ1-1; 7 positions agree with TRBD1. The CDR3 is made up of 13 amino acids. The germline gives CDR1 SEHNR, CDR2 FQNEAQ (reference sequence). The trim removed 4 bases at V and 4 bases at J, leaving 3 bases unmatched. CDR3 sequence: CASSSPGGTEAFF. The CDR3 DNA reads as TGTGCCAGCAGCTCGCCAGGGGGCACTGAAGCTTTCTTT.

This chain uses TRBV9 with TRBJ1-4; tentatively, D is TRBD1 (6 bases). V shed 4 bases and J shed 2 bases, with 12 bases lying between them. CDR1 and CDR2 (germline): SGDLS, YYNGEE. The CDR3 consists of 15 residues. In DNA form, the CDR3 reads TGTGCCAGCAGCATCTCAGGGGCGACTAATGAAAAACTGTTTTTT. This translates into CASSISGATNEKLFF.

The chain joins TRBV11-2 to TRBJ2-7; TRBD1 aligns across 8 bases. The CDR3 length is 17 residues. V was pared by 2 bases and J by 2 bases, with 11 bases of the junction left unmatched. Germline V gene lookup returns CDR1 SGHAT and CDR2 FQNNGV. CDR3 amino acids: CASSLSLRTGSAYEQYF. CDR3 bases: TGTGCCAGCAGCTTATCCCTACGGACAGGGTCAGCCTACGAGCAGTACTTC.

The J gene is TRBJ1-3, the V gene TRBV10-2; 8 positions match TRBD1. CDR3 length equals 15 residues. V was clipped by 4 bases and J by 6 bases; unmatched bases: 8. CDR1 and CDR2 (germline): WSHSY, SAAADI. The CDR3 DNA follows: TGCGCCAGCAGTGGGTCCGGGACAGGACAAAACACCATATATTTT. Residues: CASSGSGTGQNTIYF.

The chain links TRBV5-5 to TRBJ2-7; 7 positions match TRBD1. The V and J ends lost 0 bases and 1 base, in that order; junction bases with no gene match: 4. The CDR3 runs 15 residues. The germline V gene encodes CDR1 SGHKS and CDR2 YYEKEE (reference sequence). The chain's CDR3 is CASSLVGQRSYEQYF. The CDR3 DNA sequence: TGTGCCAGCAGCTTGGTGGGACAGAGATCCTACGAGCAGTACTTC.

The chain is built from TRBV13 and TRBJ2-1; the match to TRBD2 covers 7 bases. The CDR3 extends over 17 amino acids. The J segment lost 2 bases and the V segment lost 4 bases, leaving 11 bases of the junction unmatched. Germline assignment: CDR1 PRHDT and CDR2 FYEKMQ (reference sequence). Here the CDR3 DNA reads TGTGCCAGCAGCTCCCCGCGGCGGGAGATCGCCTACAATGAGCAGTTCTTC. Its protein is CASSSPRREIAYNEQFF.

This clone was seen once. The chain is built from TRBV6-5 and TRBJ1-6; D unresolved. This CDR3 has 12 amino acids. The germline CDR1 and CDR2 sequences are MNHEY and SVGAGI. Trimming shortened V by 6 bases and J by 10 bases, and 10 bases separated the two germline ends. The CDR3 bases are TGTGCCAGCAGAAGATTGAGGTCACCCCTCCACTTT. This sequence encodes CASRRLRSPLHF.

The chain has TRBV19 and TRBJ2-2; TRBD1 might be the D (5 bases). The CDR3 is made up of 14 amino acids. V gave up 7 bases and J gave up 4 bases, with 13 bases separating them. Germline V gene sequence: CDR1 LNHDA, CDR2 SQIVND (reference sequence). The CDR3, as DNA: TGTGCCAGTATCCCAAGGGGCGTCACCGGGGAGCTGTTTTTT. As protein: CASIPRGVTGELFF.

This clone was seen once. The chain carries TRBV10-3 and TRBJ1-5, with a tentative D call TRBD1 (6 bases). CDR3 size: 17 residues. V dropped 4 bases and J dropped 0 bases, with 16 bases sitting between them. Per the germline V gene, CDR1 is ENHRY and CDR2 is SYGVKD. The CDR3 reads CAISGDKGGVSNQPQHF. The DNA for the CDR3 is TGTGCCATCAGTGGCGACAAAGGGGGTGTTAGCAATCAGCCCCAGCATTTT.

The chain carries TRBV14 and TRBJ2-2; 7 bases agree with TRBD1. The CDR3 is 16 residues long. The V gene's germline CDR1 is SGHDN and CDR2 FVKESK. Unmatched junction bases numbered 5, after V lost 0 bases and J lost 4 bases. CDR3 region: CASSQERGRVTGELFF. The CDR3 nucleotides are TGTGCCAGCAGCCAAGAAAGGGGGCGCGTCACCGGGGAGCTGTTTTTT.

This clone came up many times. This chain uses TRBV7-3 with TRBJ2-3; TRBD2 might be the D (6 bases). CDR3 length: 15 residues. The ends were cut back, 6 bases at V and 5 bases at J, with 18 bases in the middle. Germline V gene lookup returns CDR1 SGHTA and CDR2 FQGTGA. CDR3 in DNA: TGTGCCAGCAGGGGCGGGGTCTCACAAGGAGATACGCAGTATTTT. Translating it yields CASRGGVSQGDTQYF.

The V and J genes are TRBV10-3 and TRBJ2-5, with 7 bases that match TRBD1. CDR1 is ENHRY, CDR2 SYGVKD, per germline. The CDR3 length is 12 residues. V was clipped by 6 bases and J by 11 bases; unmatched bases: 9. CDR3 sequence: CAISPDRAGQYF. Here the CDR3 DNA reads TGTGCCATCAGCCCCGACAGGGCCGGGCAGTACTTC.

The chain uses TRBV4-3 and TRBJ1-1; D possibly corresponds to TRBD1 (6 bases). The germline V and J ends were trimmed by 3 bases and 1 base, with 9 bases remaining between them. Looked up from germline, CDR1 is LGHNA and CDR2 is YSLEER. There are 14 residues in the CDR3. CDR3 sequence: CASSQDSSNTEAFF. The DNA of the CDR3 is TGCGCCAGCAGCCAGGACAGCTCGAACACTGAAGCTTTCTTT.

The chain's CDR3 is CASLGQGNTEAFF. CDR3 sequence (DNA): TGTGCCAGCCTGGGACAGGGGAACACTGAAGCTTTCTTT. V and J are TRBV6-6 and TRBJ1-1; 9 bases match TRBD1. Trimming cost V 8 bases and J 1 base; bases outside gene matches: 2. Per the germline V gene, CDR1 is MNHNY and CDR2 is SVGAGI (reference sequence). The CDR3 contains 13 residues.

The rearrangement joins TRBV7-6 to TRBJ2-1, with TRBD2 identical over 9 bases. Germline V gene lookup returns CDR1 SGHVS and CDR2 FNYEAQ. The CDR3 extends over 15 amino acids. Trimming cost V 5 bases and J 1 base; bases outside gene matches: 3. Here the CDR3 reads CASSHGLASYNEQFF. The CDR3 nucleotides read TGTGCCAGCAGCCACGGACTAGCGTCCTACAATGAGCAGTTCTTC.

This clone was picked up a small number of times. The chain employs TRBV4-2 and TRBJ1-5, with 10 bases fitting TRBD1. J gave up 3 bases and V 4 bases, and 9 bases lay outside the gene matches. CDR3 length: 17 amino acids. CDR1 and CDR2 from the germline V gene are LGHNA and YNFKEQ. The CDR3 here is CASSLRQGAKINQPQHF. The CDR3 bases are TGTGCCAGCAGCCTAAGACAGGGGGCCAAGATCAATCAGCCCCAGCATTTT.

The CDR3 region has the DNA TGCGCCAACCATTCGCAGCAGGAGGGGGCCTATGGCTACACCTTC. This encodes CANHSQQEGAYGYTF. This chain connects TRBV10-1 to TRBJ1-2, with 7 bases fitting TRBD1. Germline trimming cut 10 bases from V and 4 bases from J; bases unmatched to any gene: 15. Germline CDR1 is WNHNN and CDR2 is SYGVQD (reference sequence). There are 15 residues in the CDR3.